Below, 13 T cell receptor beta chains from the same sample are listed, as sequenced in a study of blood T cell repertoires in COVID-19 (dated by TCRdb to about 2020). Libraries were built with the immunoSEQ multiplex PCR assay. The immuneACCESS repertoire file appears here via TCRdb, limited to in-frame rearrangements. These files lack a portion of the clones; in checked studies, under half of the deficit traces to unresolved V genes, and the cause of the others is not known. This sample has 100,000 or so clones in its table, and roughly 92% of those were observed once. Together, the top ten hold more than 5.5% of the sample. The sample consisted of peripheral blood. These receptors all come from a man between 65 and 85 years old with acute or convalescent COVID-19.

This chain uses TRBV5-1 with TRBJ1-1, with D unresolved. V lost 2 bases, J lost 4 bases, and 12 bases lay in between. Germline V gene lookup returns CDR1 SGHRS and CDR2 YFSETQ. CDR3 length: 14 amino acids. The CDR3 DNA is TGCGCCAGCAGCTTTAGCGGGCTTGGCACTGAAGCTTTCTTT. Protein sequence: CASSFSGLGTEAFF.

The count of this clone is one. This chain links TRBV5-4 with TRBJ2-1, with D possibly TRBD1 on 6 matching bases. The V end lost 1 base, the J end lost 1 base, and 12 bases lay between the germline ends. The CDR3 sequence is 16 residues long. CDR1 SGHNT and CDR2 YYREEE come from the germline V gene (reference sequence). The CDR3 DNA sequence: TGTGCCAGCAGCTTGCCCGGGGACATGTCCTACAATGAGCAGTTCTTC. It codes for CASSLPGDMSYNEQFF.

This sequence joins TRBV6-2 or TRBV6-3 and TRBJ2-1; D is uncertain. The germline gives CDR1 MNHEY, CDR2 SVGEGT. This CDR3 region has 12 residues. Trimming shortened V by 4 bases and J by 3 bases, and 4 bases separated the two germline ends. The CDR3 loop is CASSSFYNEQFF. For the CDR3, the DNA is TGTGCCAGCAGTTCTTTCTACAATGAGCAGTTCTTC.

This clone has only a few counts. This sequence joins TRBV28 and TRBJ2-3; 13 nucleotides line up with TRBD2. This CDR3 is 18 amino acids long. Losses at the gene ends were 4 bases for V and 0 bases for J; bases not matched to a gene: 7. Germline V gives CDR1 MDHEN, CDR2 SYDVKM. CDR3 sequence (DNA): TGTGCCAGCAGTTCTGGACTAGCGGGAGTCCGTAGCACAGATACGCAGTATTTT. The encoded protein is CASSSGLAGVRSTDTQYF.

V is TRBV2 and J is TRBJ2-7, with no clear D. The V gene lost 2 bases and the J gene lost 4 bases, with 3 bases spanning the gap. CDR1 and CDR2 (germline): SNHLY, FYNNEI. The CDR3 is 11 amino acids. CDR3 sequence: CASSEQYEQYF. CDR3 nucleotides: TGTGCCAGCAGTGAACAGTACGAGCAGTACTTC.

The chain joins TRBV5-4 to TRBJ2-3, with D perhaps TRBD2 (6 bases). CDR1 and CDR2 from the germline V gene are SGHNT and YYREEE (reference sequence). This CDR3 spans 14 amino acids. Trimming left V 2 bases short and J 1 base short, with 8 bases between. The CDR3 is CASSFGGGTDTQYF. DNA of the CDR3: TGTGCCAGCAGCTTTGGCGGGGGCACAGATACGCAGTATTTT. Together with reference TRBV5-4 and TRBJ2-3, the CDR3 gives the full variable domain: ETGVTQSPTHLIKTRGQQVTLRCSSQSGHNTVSWYQQALGQGPQFIFQYYREEENGRGNFPPRFSGLQFPNYSSELNVNALELDDSALYLCASSFGGGTDTQYFGPGTRLTVL.

In DNA form, the CDR3 reads TGTGCCAGCAGCCAAGATCCCGGGAGCACAGATACGCAGTATTTT. It translates to CASSQDPGSTDTQYF. This sequence joins TRBV3-1 (or the pseudogene TRBV3-2) and TRBJ2-3, with D hard to call. Germline assignment: CDR1 LGHDT and CDR2 YNNKEL (reference sequence). The CDR3 contains 15 residues. V was cut by 0 bases and J by 0 bases, with 7 bases left in between.

The chain carries TRBV7-9 and TRBJ1-3; D uncertain. The CDR3 is 14 residues long. The ends were cut back, 2 bases at V and 0 bases at J, with 5 bases in the middle. CDR1 and CDR2 (germline): SEHNR, FQNEAQ (reference sequence). This CDR3 reads CASSLSVSGNTIYF. The CDR3, as DNA: TGTGCCAGCAGCTTAAGCGTCTCTGGAAACACCATATATTTT.

This clone was found once. This sequence joins TRBV6-5 and TRBJ1-2, with 9 bases lining up with TRBD1. The CDR3 contains 15 residues. The germline V gene encodes CDR1 MNHEY and CDR2 SVGAGI. The V and J ends lost 0 bases and 4 bases, in that order; junction bases with no gene match: 3. The CDR3 loop is CASSYSTGGGYGYTF. CDR3 coding DNA: TGTGCCAGCAGTTACTCAACAGGGGGCGGCTATGGCTACACCTTC.

The chain joins TRBV6-6 to TRBJ1-1; possibly TRBD1 for D (5 bases). CDR1 is MNHNY, CDR2 SVGAGI, per germline (reference sequence). The CDR3 extends over 13 amino acids. V was shortened by 10 bases and J by 1 base, with 13 bases between the two germline ends. For the CDR3, the DNA is TGTGCCATCCGGACGGGGGAGAACACTGAAGCTTTCTTT. It codes for CAIRTGENTEAFF.

The chain joins TRBV6-4 to TRBJ1-5; D uncertain. Deletions cut 0 bases from V and 2 bases from J, with 14 bases between. The V gene's germline CDR1 is MRHNA and CDR2 SNTAGT. The CDR3 extends over 17 amino acids. The CDR3 DNA reads as TGTGCCAGCAGTGACTCGGAGGATGGACGGTGCAATCAGCCCCAGCATTTT. This sequence encodes CASSDSEDGRCNQPQHF.

This clone was seen just once. This sample includes further DNA sequences coding for the same CDR3. This chain links TRBV23-1 with TRBJ2-2; 7 nucleotides align to TRBD2. TRBV23-1 carries the ORF label, with uncertain function. This CDR3 spans 16 amino acids. The ends lost 2 bases at V and 4 bases at J; junction bases unmatched: 7. CDR3 nucleotide sequence: TGCGCCAGCAGTCAAGGGGGGGTTCGGGGCACCGGGGAGCTGTTTTTT. Translated, it gives CASSQGGVRGTGELFF.

This chain uses TRBV19 with TRBJ1-5; 8 bases map to TRBD1. V gave up 7 bases and J gave up 6 bases; unmatched junction bases: 14. Germline V lookup: CDR1 LNHDA, CDR2 SQIVND (reference sequence). The CDR3 totals 16 residues. The CDR3, as DNA: TGTGCCAGTAACCAACCGGACAGGGCGAGGGGTCAGCCCCAGCATTTT. This encodes CASNQPDRARGQPQHF. Supplemented by reference TRBV19 and TRBJ1-5, the full variable domain reads DGGITQSPKYLFRKEGQNVTLSCEQNLNHDAMYWYRQDPGQGLRLIYYSQIVNDFQKGDIAEGYSVSREKKESFPLTVTSAQKNPTAFYLCASNQPDRARGQPQHFGDGTRLSIL.